The rows below give T cell receptor beta chains drawn from one sample of a study of T cell responses to AZD1222 COVID-19 vaccine. Produced via immunoSEQ multiplex PCR; TCRdb's table is partial and in-frame only. Here the sample spans some 120,000 clones, 85% to 95% being singletons. Source: peripheral blood, taken on day 0 of AZD1222 vaccination. The receptor set was obtained from an adult in good health. CDR3s include the opening cysteine and the closing phenylalanine or tryptophan. The D gene is left open where the match is weak. Size is omitted from some rows. Given values are once, few, many or a class for expanded clones.

size,J,length,V,D,DNA,CDR3
-,TRBJ1-1,14,TRBV6-1,-,TGTGCCAGCAGTGAGGGATCTGCGAACACTGAAGCTTTCTTT,CASSEGSANTEAFF
-,TRBJ1-3,16,TRBV19,-,TGTGCCAGTCTGCGGGGGGCCCGGGACCCTGGAAACACCATATATTTT,CASLRGARDPGNTIYF
once,TRBJ1-4,15,TRBV2,-,TGTGCCAGCAGTGCTGAACAGGCAACTAATGAAAAACTGTTTTTT,CASSAEQATNEKLFF
-,TRBJ2-7,11,TRBV15,-,TGTGCCACCAGGGGAACCTACGAGCAGTACTTC,CATRGTYEQYF
once,TRBJ2-1,15,TRBV18,-,TGTGCCAGCTCACCCGCGCCCTATAAGTTTGGTGAGCAGTTCTTC,CASSPAPYKFGEQFF
-,TRBJ2-3,17,TRBV7-8,TRBD2,TGTGCCAGCAGCTTAGGGGTTAGCGGGAGCAAAGTAGATACGCAGTATTTT,CASSLGVSGSKVDTQYF
-,TRBJ2-7,12,TRBV10-2,-,TGCGCCAGCAGCGATGACAGTTACGAGCAGTACTTC,CASSDDSYEQYF
-,TRBJ2-5,18,TRBV7-2,-,TGTGCCAGCAGCTCCGTCCCCTCGACAGGGAGGGGACAAGAGACCCAGTACTTC,CASSSVPSTGRGQETQYF
-,TRBJ2-1,16,TRBV19,TRBD2,TGTGCCAGTAGTATCCGCCTAGCGGGACCCTACAATGAGCAGTTCTTC,CASSIRLAGPYNEQFF
-,TRBJ1-3,15,TRBV2,-,TGTGCCAGCCTAAAACAGGGACACTCTGGAAACACCATATATTTT,CASLKQGHSGNTIYF
-,TRBJ2-1,16,TRBV6-5,-,TGTGCCAGCAGTTACCGGGCAGGGGGGTTTGGGAATGAGCAGTTCTTC,CASSYRAGGFGNEQFF
-,TRBJ1-1,19,TRBV7-9,-,TGTGCCAGCAGCGATTGGGGAGGAAGGGTACAGAACCCTAACACTGAAGCTTTCTTT,CASSDWGGRVQNPNTEAFF
-,TRBJ1-5,14,TRBV19,-,TGTGCCAGCACCGGGACATATAGCAATCAGCCCCAGCATTTT,CASTGTYSNQPQHF
-,TRBJ1-1,14,TRBV19,-,TGTGCCAGTAGTATGCGTCTAAGGGTATCTGAAGCTTTCTTT,CASSMRLRVSEAFF
-,TRBJ1-2,12,TRBV28,-,TGTGCCAGCAGTTCCGCAGGGCTCGGCTACACCTTC,CASSSAGLGYTF
-,TRBJ1-1,13,TRBV28,-,TGTGCCAGCAGCCTCCTGTGGGGCGCTGAAGCTTTCTTT,CASSLLWGAEAFF
once,TRBJ2-7,15,TRBV27,TRBD2,TGTGCCAGCAGTTCCCCACTAGCGGCCTCCTACGAGCAGTACTTC,CASSSPLAASYEQYF
-,TRBJ2-1,16,TRBV19,-,TGTGCCAGTAGTATAGGGTCTGCGGGTTACTCCCCTGAGCAGTTCTTC,CASSIGSAGYSPEQFF
-,TRBJ2-1,17,TRBV18,TRBD2,TGTGCCAGCTCACCACGTGATAGCGGGAGGGCCTACAATGAGCAGTTCTTC,CASSPRDSGRAYNEQFF
once,TRBJ1-6,15,TRBV21-1,-,TGTGCCAGCAGCAAAGTTAAGGTTTCAGGGTCACCCCTCCACTTT,CASSKVKVSGSPLHF
-,TRBJ2-7,16,TRBV28,TRBD1,TGTGCCAGCAGTTTATGGCTGACCAGGGGGACCTACGAGCAGTACTTC,CASSLWLTRGTYEQYF
-,TRBJ2-2,17,TRBV4-2,-,TGTGCCAGCAGCCAAGAATTGACAGCCGCGAACACCGGGGAGCTGTTTTTT,CASSQELTAANTGELFF
-,TRBJ1-3,16,TRBV4-1,-,TGCGCCAGCAGCCATAACAGCGGGTCCTCTGGAAACACCATATATTTT,CASSHNSGSSGNTIYF
-,TRBJ2-1,17,TRBV19,TRBD2,TGTGCCAGTAGTGGACGGAGGGGACTAGCGACCTACAATGAGCAGTTCTTC,CASSGRRGLATYNEQFF
-,TRBJ2-3,13,TRBV19,TRBD2,TGTGCCAGTAGTGCGGGAGGGACAGATACGCAGTATTTT,CASSAGGTDTQYF
-,TRBJ2-5,11,TRBV29-1,-,TGCAGCGTGACAGATGACGGGACCCAGTACTTC,CSVTDDGTQYF
-,TRBJ2-1,16,TRBV7-6,TRBD2,TGTGCCAGCAGCTTAATAAGGACTAGCGGTTACAATGAGCAGTTCTTC,CASSLIRTSGYNEQFF
-,TRBJ2-7,14,TRBV7-3,-,TGTGCCAGCACCCTGGGGCTAGCGTCTGACGAGCAGTACTTC,CASTLGLASDEQYF
-,TRBJ2-5,14,TRBV5-6,TRBD2,TGTGCCAGCGAGAAATTCCGACTAGCGGAGACCCAGTACTTC,CASEKFRLAETQYF
once,TRBJ2-1,16,TRBV2,-,TGTGCCAGCAGGACCTATGGGGTGCTTCGCGGGTATGAGCAGTTCTTC,CASRTYGVLRGYEQFF
few,TRBJ1-1,15,TRBV7-6,-,TGTGCCAGCAGCTTAGCTGAGTGGGCAAGGACTGAAGCTTTCTTT,CASSLAEWARTEAFF
-,TRBJ2-5,16,TRBV7-2,TRBD2,TGTGCCAGCAGCATACCGGGACTAGCGGTTCAAGAGACCCAGTACTTC,CASSIPGLAVQETQYF
-,TRBJ2-1,16,TRBV29-1,TRBD2,TGCAGCGTTACTATAGCGGGAGGTCTCTCCTACAATGAGCAGTTCTTC,CSVTIAGGLSYNEQFF
-,TRBJ2-5,16,TRBV9,TRBD2,TGTGCCAGCAGCTTGACTAGCGGGCCGTACCAAGAGACCCAGTACTTC,CASSLTSGPYQETQYF
-,TRBJ2-1,14,TRBV19,-,TGTGCCAGTACCCTAGCAGCCGCCTACAATGAGCAGTTCTTC,CASTLAAAYNEQFF
-,TRBJ2-3,15,TRBV9,TRBD1,TGTGCCAGCAGCGTCGGGATCACAGGGGGCGACCAGCAGTATTTT,CASSVGITGGDQQYF
-,TRBJ2-2,17,TRBV25-1,-,TGTGCCAGCAGTGAAGTTGAGGGGAAACCGCCCCTCGGGGAGCTGTTTTTT,CASSEVEGKPPLGELFF
-,TRBJ1-5,14,TRBV5-1,-,TGCGCCAGCAGCTTGGTAGGGTACAATCAGCCCCAGCATTTT,CASSLVGYNQPQHF
-,TRBJ1-1,12,TRBV19,-,TGTGCCAGTACGCTCCTGGGGACTGAAGCTTTCTTT,CASTLLGTEAFF
-,TRBJ2-3,18,TRBV14,TRBD1,TGTGCCAGCAGCTTCTGGACAGGGGGCGCGGGTCTCACAGATACGCAGTATTTT,CASSFWTGGAGLTDTQYF
-,TRBJ2-3,15,TRBV4-1,-,TGCGCCAGCAGCCAAGAAGGTCCGGGGCAAGATACGCAGTATTTT,CASSQEGPGQDTQYF
-,TRBJ2-2,14,TRBV6-5,-,TGTGCCAGCGTCCGGACTCCAACAGTAGGGGAGCTGTTTTTT,CASVRTPTVGELFF
-,TRBJ2-3,15,TRBV6-5,TRBD1,TGTGCCAGCATCCTGGGGACAGGGAATTCTAATACGCAGTATTTT,CASILGTGNSNTQYF
-,TRBJ1-1,15,TRBV25-1,-,TGTGCCAGCAGTGATCCCGGACGGGGGAACACTGAAGCTTTCTTT,CASSDPGRGNTEAFF
-,TRBJ1-5,12,TRBV12-3/TRBV12-4,-,TGTGCCAGCAGGGAGGGCAATCAGCCCCAGCATTTT,CASREGNQPQHF
once,TRBJ2-1,12,TRBV6-5,-,TGTGCCAGCAGTCCCCCCGGTTATGAGCAGTTCTTC,CASSPPGYEQFF
-,TRBJ2-3,16,TRBV7-7,TRBD1,TGTGCTAGCAGCAGGGTACAGGGGTCTTACACAGATACGCAGTATTTT,CASSRVQGSYTDTQYF
once,TRBJ2-7,14,TRBV5-1,-,TGCGCCAGCAGCGGGGGTAGAATCTCCTACGAGCAGTACTTC,CASSGGRISYEQYF
-,TRBJ2-3,17,TRBV25-1,TRBD2,TGTGCCAGCAGTGCCCAGTTAGCGGGACCCCGCGGAGGTACGCAGTATTTT,CASSAQLAGPRGGTQYF
-,TRBJ2-7,13,TRBV5-1,-,TGCGCCAGCAGCTTGGATCCCATCTACGAGCAGTACTTC,CASSLDPIYEQYF
once,TRBJ2-2,12,TRBV29-1,-,TGCAGCGTGGTAGAGAACACCGGGGAGCTGTTTTTT,CSVVENTGELFF
-,TRBJ1-4,14,TRBV12-5,-,TGTGCTAGTGGTTTGGCCAGGGGAGACGAAAAACTGTTTTTT,CASGLARGDEKLFF
-,TRBJ1-3,15,TRBV5-1,TRBD1,TGCGCCAGCAGCTTGCAGGGGGCGAGGGGAAACACCATATATTTT,CASSLQGARGNTIYF
-,TRBJ2-5,13,TRBV10-3,-,TGTGCCATCAGTCACGACTCCGAAGAGACCCAGTACTTC,CAISHDSEETQYF
-,TRBJ1-5,14,TRBV6-6,-,TGTGCCAGCAGTTACCGGGGGGGCGAACAGCCCCAGCATTTT,CASSYRGGEQPQHF
-,TRBJ1-1,16,TRBV7-8,-,TGTGCCAGCAGCTTCGACGGTGTACGGGGAAACACTGAAGCTTTCTTT,CASSFDGVRGNTEAFF
-,TRBJ2-2,13,TRBV29-1,-,TGCAGCGTTGGGGAATCTAACACCGGGGAGCTGTTTTTT,CSVGESNTGELFF
-,TRBJ2-2,16,TRBV11-3,-,TGTGCCAGCAGCTTAGCCACCAGGGGGGGAACCGGGGAGCTGTTTTTT,CASSLATRGGTGELFF